Shown below are 5 T cell receptor beta chains from a single sample sequenced in a study of blood T cells in healthy people across ages. Using a J-beta primer mix together with a sample-barcoded 5' primer, a second PCR was run for roughly 7 to 12 cycles. Using its own MiXCR run on the 5' RACE reads, TCRdb lists one record per CDR3 protein. The repertoire holds hundreds of thousands of distinct CDR3 sequences, with around 26% as singletons. The specimen was blood. All receptors come from a woman at least 80 years old in good health.

Comment on this clonotype: A junction boundary mismatches the germline segment, possibly from a read error. V gene TRBV5-1 combines with J gene TRBJ2-3, with 8 bases fitting TRBD1. This CDR3 has 15 amino acids. In germline, CDR1 is SGHRS, CDR2 YFSETQ. This CDR3 reads CVSTRGTGSTDTQYF. The CDR3 DNA is TGCGTCAGCACCCGGGGGACAGGAAGCACAGATACGCAGTATTTT.

This clonotype was seen a handful of times. A much larger clone sits a single nucleotide away, making a read error possible. The chain uses TRBV24-1 and TRBJ2-5; the D is unclear. Germline-derived CDR1 and CDR2 are KGHDR and SFDVKD. The CDR3 has 15 residues. CDR3 amino acids: CATSESRKAQGTQYF. CDR3 nucleotides: TGTGCCACCAGTGAGTCTAGAAAAGCCCAAGGGACCCAGTACTTC.

This clonotype was detected ten times or more. This chain joins TRBV7-8 and TRBJ1-4; the D is unclear. V was trimmed by 3 bases and J by 4 bases, leaving 0 bases between them. Per the germline V gene, CDR1 is SGHVS and CDR2 is FQNEAQ. The CDR3 loop spans 11 amino acids. The CDR3 DNA sequence: TGTGCCAGCAGCTTTAATGAAAAACTGTTTTTT. It encodes CASSFNEKLFF. The entire variable domain, with the rest obtained from reference TRBV7-8 and TRBJ1-4, is as follows: GAGVSQSPRYKVAKRGQDVALRCDPISGHVSLFWYQQALGQGPEFLTYFQNEAQLDKSGLPSDRFFAERPEGSVSTLKIQRTQQEDSAVYLCASSFNEKLFFGSGTQLSVL.

The rearrangement joins TRBV21-1 to TRBJ1-2; the table's D call, TRBD1, has no DNA check behind it. TRBV21-1 constitutes a pseudogene. CDR3 length: 18 residues. The CDR3 spells CASSKGRRGTGSNYGYTF. CDR3 coding DNA: TGTGCCAGCAGCAAAGGCCGTAGGGGGACAGGGTCTAACTATGGCTACACCTTC.

Turning to this clonotype: A clone one base away is much larger, so this may be a read error. The chain uses TRBV7-2 and TRBJ2-1, with a weak D call TRBD1 (6 bases). Germline V gene sequence: CDR1 SGHTA, CDR2 FQGNSA. The CDR3 is made up of 16 amino acids. DNA of the CDR3: TGTGCCGGCAGCTTAAGGGAAACAGTCTCAGGGGTTGAGCAGTTCTTC. This sequence encodes CAGSLRETVSGVEQFF.